The 8 T cell receptor beta chains below come from one sample, sequenced in a study of cytomegalovirus exposure and HLA in healthy donors. The PCR had 60 Vbeta and 13 Jbeta primers. Method: immunoSEQ multiplex PCR; TCRdb's copy keeps in-frame clones and lacks some. The repertoire holds 100,000 to 150,000 clones, with roughly 80% as singletons. The sample comprised PBMCs. These receptor sequences come from a man younger than 45 in good health and CMV-seropositive.

This clone appeared a few times. The J gene is TRBJ2-1, the V gene TRBV11-2; TRBD2 agrees at 9 bases. The V segment lost 1 base and the J segment 5 bases; nucleotides outside the gene matches: 6. This CDR3 comprises 16 residues. The germline V gene encodes CDR1 SGHAT and CDR2 FQNNGV. The CDR3: CASSLVGGGGNNEQFF. The CDR3 region has the DNA TGTGCCAGCAGCTTAGTGGGCGGGGGGGGAAACAATGAGCAGTTCTTC. Together with reference TRBV11-2 and TRBJ2-1, the CDR3 gives the full variable domain: EAGVAQSPRYKIIEKRQSVAFWCNPISGHATLYWYQQILGQGPKLLIQFQNNGVVDDSQLPKDRFSAERLKGVDSTLKIQPAKLEDSAVYLCASSLVGGGGNNEQFFGPGTRLTVL.

The genes are TRBV10-3 and TRBJ1-1; the match to TRBD1 covers 8 bases. This CDR3 region has 14 residues. The ends lost 8 bases at V and 1 base at J; junction bases unmatched: 6. Germline CDR1 is ENHRY and CDR2 is SYGVKD. Here the CDR3 DNA reads TGTGCCATCTTCCCAGGGGGCGCGAACACTGAAGCTTTCTTT. This codes for CAIFPGGANTEAFF.

The chain carries TRBV19 and TRBJ1-2; D might be TRBD1 (5 bases). This CDR3 spans 15 amino acids. V lost 3 bases, J lost 4 bases, and 15 bases lay in between. CDR1 and CDR2 (germline): LNHDA, SQIVND (reference sequence). CDR3: CASSIRGRGTYGYTF. Written as DNA, the CDR3 is TGTGCCAGTAGTATCAGAGGAAGGGGTACCTATGGCTACACCTTC.

V and J are TRBV9 and TRBJ2-7; no definite D call. The CDR3 spans 13 residues. Germline V gives CDR1 SGDLS, CDR2 YYNGEE. Trimming shortened V by 0 bases and J by 1 base, and 5 bases separated the two germline ends. CDR3 sequence reads: CASSVAGSYEQYF. The CDR3 bases are TGTGCCAGCAGCGTAGCCGGGTCCTACGAGCAGTACTTC.

This chain links TRBV29-1 with TRBJ1-3, with a possible D match to TRBD1 (5 bases). This CDR3 comprises 15 residues. Trimming cost V 0 bases and J 1 base, with 10 bases left between them. Germline-derived CDR1 and CDR2 are SQVTM and ANQGSEA. The CDR3 loop is CSVEDRGNSGNTIYF. The CDR3 region has the DNA TGCAGCGTTGAAGATCGGGGGAATTCTGGAAACACCATATATTTT. Drawing the rest from reference TRBV29-1 and TRBJ1-3, the complete variable domain is SAVISQKPSRDICQRGTSLTIQCQVDSQVTMMFWYRQQPGQSLTLIATANQGSEATYESGFVIDKFPISRPNLTFSTLTVSNMSPEDSSIYLCSVEDRGNSGNTIYFGEGSWLTVV.

CDR3 loop: CASSQVYRNSPLHF. CDR3 coding DNA: TGTGCCAGCAGCCAAGTTTATAGAAATTCACCCCTCCACTTT. This rearrangement joins TRBV14 to TRBJ1-6; D is ambiguous. Per germline, CDR1 SGHDN and CDR2 FVKESK. Trimming took 1 base from V and 7 from J, leaving 8 bases between them. CDR3 length equals 14 residues.

The gene calls are TRBV6-5 and TRBJ1-5, with D maybe TRBD1 (6 bases). V was trimmed by 2 bases and J by 3 bases, leaving 11 bases between them. Germline V lookup: CDR1 MNHEY, CDR2 SVGAGI. The CDR3 contains 15 residues. In DNA form, the CDR3 reads TGTGCCAGCAGTTACGTCAGGGACATCAATCAGCCCCAGCATTTT. It is translated as CASSYVRDINQPQHF.

The chain couples TRBV29-1 to TRBJ1-5; tentative D call: TRBD1 (6 bases). Germline V gene lookup returns CDR1 SQVTM and CDR2 ANQGSEA. The CDR3 has 13 amino acids. The V gene lost 6 bases and the J gene lost 3 bases, with 12 bases spanning the gap. For the CDR3, the DNA is TGCAGCGTACGGACAGATGTCAATCAGCCCCAGCATTTT. It specifies CSVRTDVNQPQHF.